The 10 T cell receptor beta chains presented below share a single source sample, sequenced in a study of cytomegalovirus exposure and HLA in healthy donors. Both 60 Vbeta primers and 13 Jbeta primers went into the PCR. Clones were read by immunoSEQ multiplex PCR, and TCRdb kept only the in-frame ones, dropping some. The sample includes approximately 200,000 clones, 60% to 85% seen only once; the top ten take approximately 1.5%. The specimen sequenced was PBMCs. The source of these receptors is a girl aged 5 to 17 in good health and CMV-seropositive.

The J gene is TRBJ2-7, the V gene TRBV5-4; a weak D match, TRBD2 (6 bases). The V and J ends lost 4 bases and 4 bases respectively, with 18 bases between them. This CDR3 has 15 residues. CDR1 and CDR2 from the germline V gene are SGHNT and YYREEE (reference sequence). DNA of the CDR3: TGTGCCAGCAGCGCCACCATCGGGGGTCAATACGAGCAGTACTTC. Residues: CASSATIGGQYEQYF.

The sample holds a few counts of this clone. The chain combines TRBV29-1 with TRBJ1-2, with TRBD1 identical over 7 bases. The J segment lost 1 base and the V segment lost 7 bases, leaving 6 bases of the junction unmatched. The CDR3 consists of 13 residues. Germline lookup yields CDR1 SQVTM and CDR2 ANQGSEA. CDR3 sequence (DNA): TGCAGCGCGGGACAGCGAATTAACTATGGCTACACCTTC. Its protein product is CSAGQRINYGYTF.

Here the CDR3 reads CASRRGDLNTGELFF. CDR3 sequence (DNA): TGTGCCAGCAGACGGGGGGACCTTAACACCGGGGAGCTGTTTTTT. The chain carries TRBV5-4 and TRBJ2-2; 7 nucleotides agree with TRBD2. Germline V lookup: CDR1 SGHNT, CDR2 YYREEE (reference sequence). The CDR3 contains 15 residues. With 5 bases clipped from V and 2 bases from J, the junction kept 6 bases outside the gene matches.

The rearrangement uses TRBV9 and TRBJ1-2; TRBD1 matches 9 bases. Germline CDR1 SGDLS, CDR2 YYNGEE. The CDR3 runs to 14 residues. V gave up 4 bases and J gave up 3 bases; unmatched junction bases: 4. The CDR3 region has the DNA TGTGCCAGCAGCCTTACAGGGGGCGACTATGGCTACACCTTC. This sequence encodes CASSLTGGDYGYTF.

The rearrangement joins TRBV19 to TRBJ1-5; 7 bases fit TRBD1. The V gene's germline CDR1 is LNHDA and CDR2 SQIVND (reference sequence). V shed 4 bases, J shed 3 bases, and the junction held 3 bases outside the gene matches. There are 14 residues in the CDR3. The CDR3 DNA reads TGTGCCAGTAGTACGACAGGGAACAATCAGCCCCAGCATTTT. It codes for CASSTTGNNQPQHF.

The V gene is TRBV11-3, the J gene TRBJ2-7; 7 nucleotides line up with TRBD1. The CDR3 spans 15 residues. Germline CDR1 is SGHNT and CDR2 is YENEEA. The trim removed 5 bases at V and 4 bases at J, leaving 11 bases unmatched. CDR3 sequence: CASSTHRGPGYEQYF. CDR3 sequence (DNA): TGTGCCAGCAGCACCCACAGGGGCCCGGGGTACGAGCAGTACTTC. Filled out from reference TRBV11-3 and TRBJ2-7, the complete variable domain reads EAGVVQSPRYKIIEKKQPVAFWCNPISGHNTLYWYLQNLGQGPELLIRYENEEAVDDSQLPKDRFSAERLKGVDSTLKIQPAELGDSAVYLCASSTHRGPGYEQYFGPGTRLTVT.

The chain carries TRBV6-1 and TRBJ2-1, with 9 bases that match TRBD2. This CDR3 spans 15 amino acids. After removal of 4 bases from V and 8 bases from J, the junction contained 9 bases not matched to a gene. CDR1 is MNHNS and CDR2 is SASEGT in the germline V gene. CDR3 protein: CASSVGTSISHEQFF. CDR3 nucleotide sequence: TGTGCCAGCAGTGTAGGGACTAGCATTTCGCATGAGCAGTTCTTC.

The chain carries TRBV11-3 and TRBJ2-5; TRBD2 is a possible D gene (6 bases). This CDR3 region has 13 residues. Per germline, CDR1 SGHNT and CDR2 YENEEA. The germline V and J ends were trimmed by 4 bases and 5 bases, with 11 bases remaining between them. CDR3: CASSSGSGETQYF. The CDR3 nucleotides read TGTGCCAGCAGCTCCGGGAGTGGGGAGACCCAGTACTTC.

The CDR3 is CASSVTQGQPQHF. The CDR3 DNA is TGCGCCAGCAGCGTGACGCAGGGCCAGCCCCAGCATTTT. The chain carries TRBV5-1 and TRBJ1-5; the D gene is possibly TRBD1 (5 bases). V was pared by 4 bases and J by 7 bases, with 12 bases between. CDR1 and CDR2 (germline): SGHRS, YFSETQ. The CDR3 is 13 amino acids.

The chain recombines TRBV4-3 with TRBJ1-2; D not resolved. The CDR3 covers 15 residues. Germline CDR1 is LGHNA and CDR2 is YSLEER. V was clipped by 2 bases and J by 7 bases, with 17 bases between them. The CDR3 loop is CASSQYTSKEGGYTF. CDR3 sequence (DNA): TGCGCCAGCAGCCAATACACTAGTAAGGAGGGTGGCTACACCTTC.